This TCR beta chain was found in a study of neurological immune-mediated disorders. Study-level results: The absence of any CDR3 amino acid sequence shared by expanded clones across subjects suggests that repertoires were private in all groups.

The time point: longitudinal time-point 3. The unsorted libraries were prepared from 2 million PBMCs (stored at -80 C). The cDNA came from 5'RACE, which used 10-nucleotide random UMIs. In TCRdb, the 5' RACE reads were re-called with MiXCR into one record per CDR3 protein. The table includes about 48,000 distinct CDR3 sequences, roughly 12% detected once. The CDR3 consists of 14 residues. Germline-derived CDR1 and CDR2 are MDHEN and SYDVKM. Germline trimming cut 2 bases from V and 7 bases from J; bases unmatched to any gene: 7. This clonotype has ten or more counts. The antigen remains unidentified. The sequence derives from a male donor with HTLV-1-associated myelopathy (HAM/TSP). Specimen: PBMCs. This sequence joins TRBV28 and TRBJ1-1; 7 positions agree with TRBD1. The CDR3 loop reads CASSLDRVRIEAFF. The CDR3 nucleotides read TGTGCCAGCAGTTTAGACAGGGTGCGGATTGAAGCTTTCTTT.